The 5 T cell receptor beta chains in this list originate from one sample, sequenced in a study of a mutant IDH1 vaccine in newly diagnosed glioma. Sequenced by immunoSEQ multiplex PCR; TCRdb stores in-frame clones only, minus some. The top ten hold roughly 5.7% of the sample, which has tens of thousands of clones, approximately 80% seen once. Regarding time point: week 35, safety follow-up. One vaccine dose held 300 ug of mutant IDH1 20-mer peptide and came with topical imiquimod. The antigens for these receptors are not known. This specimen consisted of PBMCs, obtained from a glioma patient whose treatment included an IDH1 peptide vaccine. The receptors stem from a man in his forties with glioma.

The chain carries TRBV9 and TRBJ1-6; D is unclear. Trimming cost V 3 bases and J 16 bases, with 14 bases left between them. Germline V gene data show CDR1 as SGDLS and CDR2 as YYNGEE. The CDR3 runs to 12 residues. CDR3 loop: CASSGPDGPLHF. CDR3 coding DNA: TGTGCCAGCAGCGGCCCGGATGGCCCGCTCCACTTT. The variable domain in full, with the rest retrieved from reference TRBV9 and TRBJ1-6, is DSGVTQTPKHLITATGQRVTLRCSPRSGDLSVYWYQQSLDQGLQFLIQYYNGEERAKGNILERFSAQQFPDLHSELNLSSLELGDSALYFCASSGPDGPLHFGNGTRLTVT.

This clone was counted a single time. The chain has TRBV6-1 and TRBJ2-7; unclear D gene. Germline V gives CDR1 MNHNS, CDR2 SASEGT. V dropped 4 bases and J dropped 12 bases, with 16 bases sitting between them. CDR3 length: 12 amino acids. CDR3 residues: CASSGALTLRYF. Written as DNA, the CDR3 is TGTGCCAGCAGTGGGGCGCTGACGCTTCGGTACTTC.

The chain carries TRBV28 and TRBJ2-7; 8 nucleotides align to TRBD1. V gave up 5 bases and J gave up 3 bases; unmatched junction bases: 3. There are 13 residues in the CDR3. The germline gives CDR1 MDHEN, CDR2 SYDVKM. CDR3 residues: CASSVGTGYEQYF. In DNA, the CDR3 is TGTGCCAGCAGTGTAGGGACAGGCTACGAGCAGTACTTC.

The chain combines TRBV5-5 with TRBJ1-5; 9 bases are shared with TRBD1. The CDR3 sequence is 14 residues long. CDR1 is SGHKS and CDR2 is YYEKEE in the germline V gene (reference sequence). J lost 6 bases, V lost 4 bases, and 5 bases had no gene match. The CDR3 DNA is TGTGCCAGCAGCCCAACAGGGGGCACTCAGCCCCAGCATTTT. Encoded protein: CASSPTGGTQPQHF.

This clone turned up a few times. The CDR3 is CASSPGTGANEQFF. CDR3 DNA: TGCGCCAGCAGCCCCGGGACAGGGGCCAATGAGCAGTTCTTC. V is TRBV5-1 and J is TRBJ2-1; TRBD1 matches at 10 bases. Germline loops: CDR1 SGHRS, CDR2 YFSETQ. CDR3 length: 14 amino acids. With 4 bases clipped from V and 6 bases from J, the junction kept 4 bases outside the gene matches.